The rows below give T cell receptor beta chains drawn from one sample of a study of beta chain features in type 1 diabetes. Libraries were prepared by immunoSEQ multiplex PCR; TCRdb keeps only in-frame clonotypes and omits some of them. The repertoire holds under 350,000 clones, around 24% seen once, with around 0.011% in the top ten. Sequencing was performed on naive CD4+ T cells from blood. The receptor source for this set is a woman in her thirties with type 1 diabetes. Each CDR3 is given with its conserved first and last residue. Fields, in order: J gene, V gene, clone size, D gene, CDR3 DNA, CDR3 protein. D genes are given only for firm matches. Size values are once, few and many counts, or a class for expanded clones, and some rows have none.

>TRBJ2-1|TRBV19|few|TRBD2
TGTGCCAGTAGCACAAGTAGGGGCGGGAGGTTCCCCTACAATGAGCAGTTCTTC
CASSTSRGGRFPYNEQFF
>TRBJ1-5|TRBV7-2|NA|NA
TGTGCCAGCAGCTTAGAGAGAGGGTACGGTCAGCCCCAGCATTTT
CASSLERGYGQPQHF
>TRBJ2-1|TRBV11-1|few|NA
TGTGCCAGCAGCTTAGCCGCCTACAATGAGCAGTTCTTC
CASSLAAYNEQFF
>TRBJ2-3|TRBV29-1|NA|NA
TGCAGCGTTGAACTAGGCCAGAGCACAGATACGCAGTATTTT
CSVELGQSTDTQYF
>TRBJ1-2|TRBV4-1|few|NA
TGCGCCAGCAGCCAAGATGAAGGGGGTTATGGCTACACCTTC
CASSQDEGGYGYTF
>TRBJ1-2|TRBV29-1|NA|NA
TGCAGCGTTGAAAGGACGAGGGACTATGGCTACACCTTC
CSVERTRDYGYTF
>TRBJ2-1|TRBV9|few|TRBD2
TGTGCCAGCAGTGAAACTAGCGGGAGCTACAATGAGCAGTTCTTC
CASSETSGSYNEQFF
>TRBJ1-1|TRBV30|few|NA
TGTGCCTGGAGTATGGGCCCCACTGAAGCTTTCTTT
CAWSMGPTEAFF
>TRBJ1-2|TRBV7-3|NA|NA
TGTGCCAGCAGCTTAGGGGGCGGCGCCTATGGCTACACCTTC
CASSLGGGAYGYTF
>TRBJ2-5|TRBV9|few|NA
TGTGCCAGCAGCGTATCGCGGGGTAGTTGGGAGACCCAGTACTTC
CASSVSRGSWETQYF
>TRBJ2-1|TRBV2|NA|NA
TGTGCCAGCAGAGGACTTGGCAATGAGCAGTTCTTC
CASRGLGNEQFF
>TRBJ1-2|TRBV28|few|TRBD1
TGTGCCAGCAGCCGACAGGGGAGGAACTATGGCTACACCTTC
CASSRQGRNYGYTF
>TRBJ1-1|TRBV4-1|NA|TRBD1
TGCGCCTGCGGGAGGGTAGGGGGCATGAACACTGAAGCTTTCTTT
CACGRVGGMNTEAFF
>TRBJ2-2|TRBV9|NA|TRBD2
TGTGCCAGCAAGACTAGCGGGCTGAACACCGGGGAGCTGTTTTTT
CASKTSGLNTGELFF
>TRBJ2-1|TRBV29-1|few|TRBD2
TGCAGCGTTGAAGAAGGAGCGGGAGTAGGGAATGAGCAGTTCTTC
CSVEEGAGVGNEQFF
>TRBJ1-2|TRBV7-6|NA|NA
TGTGCCAGCCGGGCGACAGGTACGGATGGCTACACCTTC
CASRATGTDGYTF
>TRBJ1-1|TRBV7-9|few|NA
TGTGCCAGCAGCTCCCCCGGGAGCCACACTGAAGCTTTCTTT
CASSSPGSHTEAFF
>TRBJ2-5|TRBV27|few|NA
TGTGCCAGCAGTTCGCCGACAGAAGGCAAGGAGACCCAGTACTTC
CASSSPTEGKETQYF
>TRBJ2-7|TRBV5-1|NA|NA
TGCGCCAGCAGCTTGGCCCTGACAGTCTACGAGCAGTACTTC
CASSLALTVYEQYF
>TRBJ2-1|TRBV30|NA|NA
TGTGCCTGGACCTTCGACAGTTACAATGAGCAGTTCTTC
CAWTFDSYNEQFF
>TRBJ1-2|TRBV15|NA|NA
TGTGCCACCCAAACGGGGAGAAGAACTAACTATGGCTACACCTTC
CATQTGRRTNYGYTF
>TRBJ1-5|TRBV7-9|few|NA
TGTGCCAGCAGCCCCTCGGGGAATCAGCCCCAGCATTTT
CASSPSGNQPQHF
>TRBJ2-5|TRBV28|few|NA
TGTGCCAGCACGAGGGCCACCCTGGAGACCCAGTACTTC
CASTRATLETQYF
>TRBJ2-7|TRBV30|NA|TRBD1
TGTGCCTGGTCCGGGACAGGGATTTACGAGCAGTACTTC
CAWSGTGIYEQYF
>TRBJ2-3|TRBV9|few|TRBD2
TGTGCCAGCAGCGCGACTAGCGGGAGTGATACGCAGTATTTT
CASSATSGSDTQYF
>TRBJ2-7|TRBV23-1|few|TRBD2
TGCGCCAGCTGGGAGGGAAACTACGAGCAGTACTTC
CASWEGNYEQYF
>TRBJ2-7|TRBV5-4|NA|TRBD2
TGTGCCAGCAGCCAAGGCGGGAGCTCCTACGAGCAGTACTTC
CASSQGGSSYEQYF